These 16 T cell receptor beta chains were all obtained from the same sample, sequenced in a study of T-cell reconstitution after alpha-beta-depleted transplantation in children. The library targeted TCRbeta and was prepared with unique molecular identifiers. One entry per CDR3 protein, called by TCRdb with MiXCR from the PCR reads. The sample carries 440,000 or so distinct CDR3 sequences, 43% recorded once. The sample in question was PBMCs, obtained before TCRalphabeta/CD19-depleted stem cell transplant. Receptors were obtained from a girl aged 2-9 years with aplastic anemia, due to receive a stem cell transplant.

The chain links TRBV6-1 to TRBJ2-7; weak D call: TRBD1 (5 bases). Germline V lookup: CDR1 MNHNS, CDR2 SASEGT. Trimming stripped 7 bases from V and 1 base from J, with 14 bases between. CDR3 size: 14 residues. The CDR3 region is CASTAGLGSYEQYF. CDR3 nucleotides: TGTGCCAGCACCGCAGGGCTGGGGTCCTACGAGCAGTACTTC.

The CDR3 DNA follows: TGTGCCAGCAGTTTGAGGGGGGCCAACACCGGGGAGCTGTTTTTT. Amino acid sequence: CASSLRGANTGELFF. This chain uses TRBV27 with TRBJ2-2; either TRBD1 or TRBD2 may supply D (6 bases each). V shed 3 bases and J shed 2 bases, with 10 bases lying between them. Germline values: CDR1 MNHEY, CDR2 SMNVEV (reference sequence). CDR3 length: 15 residues.

The chain is built from TRBV10-2 and TRBJ1-2; possibly TRBD1 for D (5 bases). Trimming took off 6 bases at V and 6 bases at J, with 11 bases between the two ends. Germline V gives CDR1 WSHSY, CDR2 SAAADI. The CDR3 consists of 12 residues. The CDR3: CASSPGLDGYTF. As DNA, the CDR3 is TGCGCCAGCAGCCCGGGGCTCGATGGCTACACCTTC.

The chain employs TRBV7-9 and TRBJ2-3; 14 bases line up with TRBD2. The CDR3 contains 15 residues. J was trimmed by 6 bases and V by 5 bases; bases with no gene match: 4. Germline V gene data show CDR1 as SEHNR and CDR2 as FQNEAQ (reference sequence). The CDR3 loop is CASSLRLAGGDTQYF. CDR3 coding DNA: TGTGCCAGCAGCCTGAGACTAGCGGGAGGGGATACGCAGTATTTT.

This clonotype has a single count. CDR3 nucleotide sequence: TGTGCCAGCAGCTCCGTGGGTCAGCCCCAGCATTTT. It codes for CASSSVGQPQHF. The chain uses TRBV7-6 and TRBJ1-5; no firm D call. From germline, CDR1 is SGHVS and CDR2 FNYEAQ. Trimming stripped 4 bases from V and 6 bases from J, with 7 bases between. The CDR3 runs 12 residues.

This clonotype appeared a single time. The chain recombines TRBV7-2 with TRBJ2-2; D gene ambiguous. The CDR3 has 14 amino acids. In germline, CDR1 is SGHTA, CDR2 FQGNSA. V lost 2 bases and J 4 bases, leaving 8 bases between the germline ends. CDR3 amino acids: CASSLYTGTGELFF. The CDR3 DNA reads TGTGCCAGCAGCTTATATACGGGCACCGGGGAGCTGTTTTTT.

This chain uses TRBV7-2 with TRBJ1-4; 7 bases are shared with TRBD1. J lost 6 bases, V lost 5 bases, and 9 bases had no gene match. The CDR3 totals 15 residues. Germline CDR1 reads SGHTA; CDR2 reads FQGNSA. CDR3 in amino acids: CASSKGRQGDEKLFF. The CDR3 nucleotides read TGTGCCAGCAGCAAAGGCAGACAGGGCGATGAAAAACTGTTTTTT.

This clonotype has ten or more counts. CDR3 in DNA: TGTGCCAGCAGCTTAGATTACGCGGGGCTAGATGGAAACACCATATATTTT. It translates to CASSLDYAGLDGNTIYF. The chain has TRBV11-2 and TRBJ1-3, with a weak D call TRBD1 (5 bases). V was cut by 0 bases and J by 3 bases, with 15 bases left in between. Germline CDR1 is SGHAT and CDR2 is FQNNGV. This CDR3 comprises 17 residues.

The chain links TRBV20-1 to TRBJ2-3; the D gene is possibly TRBD2 (6 bases). The CDR3 runs 12 residues. Trimming shortened V by 8 bases and J by 5 bases, and 14 bases separated the two germline ends. The germline V gene has CDR1 DFQATT and CDR2 SNEGSKA (reference sequence). The chain's CDR3 is CSSLTGGDTQYF. CDR3 in DNA: TGCAGTTCCCTAACCGGGGGAGATACGCAGTATTTT.

This clonotype was seen many times. This chain connects TRBV7-8 to TRBJ1-4, with D maybe TRBD1 (6 bases). Germline values: CDR1 SGHVS, CDR2 FQNEAQ. V lost 5 bases to trimming and J lost 6 bases, with 19 bases between them. The CDR3 length is 16 residues. The CDR3 DNA is TGTGCCAGCAGCCTCCGGACAGCCCGGTTCGATGAAAAACTGTTTTTT. Translating it yields CASSLRTARFDEKLFF.

The V call is TRBV20-1, the J call TRBJ2-3, with 8 bases aligning to TRBD2. Germline trimming cut 6 bases from V and 4 bases from J; bases unmatched to any gene: 12. The CDR3 consists of 15 residues. Per germline, CDR1 DFQATT and CDR2 SNEGSKA (reference sequence). CDR3 loop: CSATLGLGIPDTQYF. The CDR3 nucleotides read TGCAGTGCGACTCTGGGACTAGGAATCCCAGATACGCAGTATTTT.

CDR3 sequence: CASSLTSGVLTDTQYF. The CDR3 region has the DNA TGCGCCAGCAGCTTGACTAGCGGGGTGCTCACAGATACGCAGTATTTT. The rearrangement joins TRBV5-1 to TRBJ2-3; TRBD2 aligns across 10 bases. CDR1 is SGHRS and CDR2 is YFSETQ in the germline V gene. The CDR3 is 16 amino acids. V dropped 1 base and J dropped 2; count of bases not matched to a gene: 4.

With regard to this clonotype: A read error may produce the germline difference seen at one junction end. The genes are TRBV20-1 and TRBJ1-5; D not resolved. From germline, CDR1 is DFQATT and CDR2 SNEGSKA (reference sequence). This CDR3 comprises 14 residues. CDR3 DNA: TGCAGTGCCAGAGATTTCTATAGCAATCAGCCCCAGCATTTT. Translating gives CSARDFYSNQPQHF.

The rearrangement uses TRBV4-2 and TRBJ2-7, with 14 bases fitting TRBD2. This CDR3 region has 18 residues. The V and J ends lost 2 bases and 3 bases, in that order; junction bases with no gene match: 9. Germline V gives CDR1 LGHNA, CDR2 YNFKEQ. CDR3 loop: CASSQRGLAGASGYEQYF. As DNA, the CDR3 is TGTGCCAGCAGCCAACGGGGACTAGCGGGAGCCTCGGGCTACGAGCAGTACTTC.

This clonotype has just a few counts. The gene calls are TRBV7-9 and TRBJ2-5; a possible D gene is TRBD1 (6 bases). V lost 5 bases and J 5 bases, leaving 15 bases between the germline ends. Germline CDR1 and CDR2: SEHNR and FQNEAQ (reference sequence). This CDR3 has 14 amino acids. CDR3 coding DNA: TGTGCCAGCAGCGAGGAAGGGCAGGGGGAGACCCAGTACTTC. Amino acid sequence: CASSEEGQGETQYF.

This clonotype was counted only a few times. The rearrangement joins TRBV6-6 to TRBJ1-1, with TRBD1 matching over 10 bases. With 4 bases clipped from V and 9 bases from J, the junction kept 2 bases outside the gene matches. Per the germline V gene, CDR1 is MNHNY and CDR2 is SVGAGI (reference sequence). This CDR3 has 12 residues. The CDR3 loop reads CASSLGQGQAFF. CDR3 sequence (DNA): TGTGCCAGCAGTTTGGGACAGGGGCAAGCTTTCTTT.